This T cell receptor beta chain is drawn from a study of blood T cell repertoires in COVID-19. Looking at the study overall: Samples representing acute and convalescent COVID-19 were sourced from the United States, Italy and Spain.

The CDR3 sequence is 15 residues long. V shed 7 bases, J shed 0 bases, and the junction held 6 bases outside the gene matches. Germline lookup yields CDR1 ENHRY and CDR2 SYGVKD. Using immunoSEQ multiplex PCR, the repertoire was profiled, and TCRdb retains in-frame clones only, with some absent. The sample holds a few hundred thousand clones, roughly 85% seen once. This receptor was obtained from a human donor in a cohort sampled during active COVID-19. The chain links TRBV10-3 to TRBJ2-7, with TRBD2 matching 10 bases. Sequenced material: peripheral blood. In nucleotides, the CDR3 is TGTGCCATCACCTCCGGACTAGCGGACTCCTACGAGCAGTACTTC. It translates to CAITSGLADSYEQYF.